This T cell receptor (beta chain) appears in the sequencing data of a study of T cells in Graves' hyperthyroidism and ophthalmopathy. A roughly 10 ml volume of fresh peripheral blood provided the PBMCs. Amplification of TCR beta CDR3 regions was performed using RNA transcripts as template. HTBI primers were employed in a first-round RT-PCR of the TCR CDR3. MiXCR was run by TCRdb on the multiplex PCR reads, yielding one entry per CDR3 protein. This table holds hundreds of thousands of distinct CDR3 sequences, 14% found once. The V and J ends lost 3 bases and 4 bases respectively, with 18 bases between them. This CDR3 spans 15 amino acids. Looked up from germline, CDR1 is SQVTM and CDR2 is ANQGSEA.

This clonotype was sampled from a woman aged 18 to 35 with Graves' hyperthyroidism. Input material: blood. The gene calls are TRBV29-1 and TRBJ1-2; D gene ambiguous. DNA for the CDR3: TGCAGCGTTGATAGACTACCACAGCTGACCTATGGCTACACCTTC. It encodes CSVDRLPQLTYGYTF.